The rows below give T cell receptor beta chains drawn from one sample of a study of blood T cells in healthy people across ages. A single record per CDR3 protein comes from TCRdb applying MiXCR to the 5' RACE reads. Of around 1,800,000 distinct CDR3 sequences listed, approximately 39% were seen once; the top ten hold around 23%. Sequencing was carried out using blood. The receptor set was obtained from a human donor in good health. The CDR3 runs from the conserved cysteine through the conserved F or W. A D gene is named only where the DNA matches it firmly. The size entry is marked missing in some rows and otherwise reads once, few, many or a size class.

v_call: TRBV20-1
clone_size: few
d_call: -
j_call: TRBJ2-1
cdr3_nt: TGCAGTGCTAGAGATTCTCGGGGGGCCGCAGTTGATGAGCAGTTCTTC
cdr3_aa: CSARDSRGAAVDEQFF

v_call: TRBV27
clone_size: -
d_call: -
j_call: TRBJ1-5
cdr3_nt: TGTGCCAGCAGTTTTTCGGGAGGGGCCAATCAGCCCCAGCATTTT
cdr3_aa: CASSFSGGANQPQHF

v_call: TRBV11-1
clone_size: few
d_call: TRBD2
j_call: TRBJ2-3
cdr3_nt: TGTGCCAGCAGCTTAGAGCTAGCGGGGGGGCTCCCCCGTCCGGTGGAGAGAGATACGCAGTATTTT
cdr3_aa: CASSLELAGGLPRPVERDTQYF

v_call: TRBV25-1
clone_size: -
d_call: TRBD1
j_call: TRBJ2-3
cdr3_nt: TGTGCCAGCCTGGGGGACAGGGAGACAGATACGCAGTATTTT
cdr3_aa: CASLGDRETDTQYF

v_call: TRBV7-6
clone_size: few
d_call: -
j_call: TRBJ1-4
cdr3_nt: TGTGCCAGCAGCTCGGGACAAATCCTCAGGGGAAAACTGTTTTTT
cdr3_aa: CASSSGQILRGKLFF

v_call: TRBV10-3
clone_size: -
d_call: TRBD2
j_call: TRBJ2-7
cdr3_nt: TGTGCCATCAGTGACTTCTTCCCGACTAGCGGGGGAGCCTACGAGCAGTACTTC
cdr3_aa: CAISDFFPTSGGAYEQYF

v_call: TRBV2
clone_size: few
d_call: TRBD2
j_call: TRBJ2-1
cdr3_nt: TGTGCCAGCAGTGGGACTAGCGGCAGTGAGCAGTTCTTC
cdr3_aa: CASSGTSGSEQFF

v_call: TRBV5-1
clone_size: many
d_call: -
j_call: TRBJ1-1
cdr3_nt: TGCGCCAGCAGCCCCGACACGAACACTGAAGCTTTCTTT
cdr3_aa: CASSPDTNTEAFF

v_call: TRBV20-1
clone_size: once
d_call: TRBD2
j_call: TRBJ2-7
cdr3_nt: TGCAGTGCTAGGGGCCCCGGGGGGGAAGCCTACGAGCAGTACTTC
cdr3_aa: CSARGPGGEAYEQYF

v_call: TRBV20-1
clone_size: -
d_call: -
j_call: TRBJ2-2
cdr3_nt: TGCAGTGCTAGAGACCCGGGGGGCGGGTTCCCCGGGGAGCTGTTTTTT
cdr3_aa: CSARDPGGGFPGELFF

v_call: TRBV12-5
clone_size: few
d_call: -
j_call: TRBJ1-2
cdr3_nt: TGTGCTAGTGGTCTGGGGGGGACGGCCACCCCCTATGGCTACACCTTC
cdr3_aa: CASGLGGTATPYGYTF

v_call: TRBV21-1
clone_size: -
d_call: -
j_call: TRBJ2-5
cdr3_nt: TGTGCCGGCCTTAGAGCCAAAGAGACCCAGTACTTC
cdr3_aa: CAGLRAKETQYF

v_call: TRBV4-1
clone_size: -
d_call: TRBD2
j_call: TRBJ2-1
cdr3_nt: TGCGCCAGCAGCCAGGAGGGACTAGGAATATCCTACAATGAGCAGTTCTTC
cdr3_aa: CASSQEGLGISYNEQFF

v_call: TRBV12-3/TRBV12-4
clone_size: -
d_call: -
j_call: TRBJ2-2
cdr3_nt: TGTGCCAGCAGTTCCCTAATGGGGGGGGGCCAGACCGGGGAGCTGTTTTTT
cdr3_aa: CASSSLMGGGQTGELFF

v_call: TRBV12-3/TRBV12-4
clone_size: -
d_call: -
j_call: TRBJ1-1
cdr3_nt: TGTGCCAGCAGTTTCCACCCGCGGGGGGCCCCTGAAGCTTTCTTT
cdr3_aa: CASSFHPRGAPEAFF

v_call: TRBV6-2/TRBV6-3
clone_size: -
d_call: -
j_call: TRBJ2-7
cdr3_nt: TGTGCCAGCAGTCCTGGGACCATCGAGGACGAGCAGTACTTC
cdr3_aa: CASSPGTIEDEQYF

v_call: TRBV2
clone_size: -
d_call: -
j_call: TRBJ1-5
cdr3_nt: TGTGCCAGCAGTGAAAGAGGACTTAATAGCAATCAGCCCCAGCATTTT
cdr3_aa: CASSERGLNSNQPQHF

v_call: TRBV18
clone_size: -
d_call: -
j_call: TRBJ1-6
cdr3_nt: TGTGCCAGCTCACCTGGTAGGGGAGATTCACCCCTCCACTTT
cdr3_aa: CASSPGRGDSPLHF

v_call: TRBV5-5
clone_size: -
d_call: -
j_call: TRBJ1-6
cdr3_nt: TGTGCCAGCAGTCTCAGGGAAAGGTCACCCCTCCACTTT
cdr3_aa: CASSLRERSPLHF

v_call: TRBV20-1
clone_size: -
d_call: TRBD1
j_call: TRBJ2-3
cdr3_nt: TGCAGTGCCGTCCCGCACAGGGGAACCACAGATGCGCAGTATTTT
cdr3_aa: CSAVPHRGTTDAQYF

v_call: TRBV11-1
clone_size: -
d_call: TRBD1
j_call: TRBJ2-7
cdr3_nt: TGTGCCAGCAGCTCCCGACAGGGGATAACGTACGAGCAGTACTTC
cdr3_aa: CASSSRQGITYEQYF

v_call: TRBV11-3
clone_size: once
d_call: -
j_call: TRBJ2-3
cdr3_nt: TGTGCCAGCAAGGAAGGCCTCACAGATACGCAGTATTTT
cdr3_aa: CASKEGLTDTQYF

v_call: TRBV4-2
clone_size: few
d_call: TRBD2
j_call: TRBJ2-1
cdr3_nt: TGTGCCAGCAGCCCGGGACTACATAACAATGAGCAGTTCTTC
cdr3_aa: CASSPGLHNNEQFF

v_call: TRBV5-5
clone_size: -
d_call: TRBD1
j_call: TRBJ2-3
cdr3_nt: TGTGCCAGCTTTGGTTGGGACAGGGGCACAGATACGCAGTATTTT
cdr3_aa: CASFGWDRGTDTQYF

v_call: TRBV28
clone_size: -
d_call: -
j_call: TRBJ1-2
cdr3_nt: TGTGCCAGCAGCGTTCCTCAGGGAGTCTATGGCTACACCTTC
cdr3_aa: CASSVPQGVYGYTF

v_call: TRBV7-2
clone_size: -
d_call: TRBD2
j_call: TRBJ2-7
cdr3_nt: TGTGCCAGCTCCACCCGGGGGGTAGCGGACTACGAGCAGTACTTC
cdr3_aa: CASSTRGVADYEQYF

v_call: TRBV7-8
clone_size: few
d_call: -
j_call: TRBJ1-4
cdr3_nt: TGTGCCAGCAGCTTTACAGGAATCAATGAAAAACTGTTTTTT
cdr3_aa: CASSFTGINEKLFF

v_call: TRBV3-1
clone_size: few
d_call: -
j_call: TRBJ1-3
cdr3_nt: TGTGCCAGCAGCCAAGATCCGCCTCTAACACGAAGCTCTGGAAACACCATATATTTT
cdr3_aa: CASSQDPPLTRSSGNTIYF

v_call: TRBV25-1
clone_size: -
d_call: TRBD1
j_call: TRBJ2-7
cdr3_nt: TGTGCCAGCAGTGGGACAGGGGGAGAATACGAGCAGTACTTC
cdr3_aa: CASSGTGGEYEQYF

v_call: TRBV20-1
clone_size: -
d_call: TRBD1
j_call: TRBJ1-5
cdr3_nt: TGCAGTGCTAGTCGAGGGGGCTTTCAGCCCCAGCATTTT
cdr3_aa: CSASRGGFQPQHF

v_call: TRBV28
clone_size: -
d_call: -
j_call: TRBJ1-5
cdr3_nt: TGTGCCAGCAGTTCCTCAGGGAGGGTGAATCAGCCCCAGCATTTT
cdr3_aa: CASSSSGRVNQPQHF

v_call: TRBV28
clone_size: many
d_call: -
j_call: TRBJ2-2
cdr3_nt: TGTGCCAGCAGCGAAGTGCCCCGGCACGGGGAGCTGTTTTTT
cdr3_aa: CASSEVPRHGELFF

v_call: TRBV12-3/TRBV12-4
clone_size: -
d_call: -
j_call: TRBJ2-2
cdr3_nt: TGTGCCAGCAGTTTAGAGGGCGGGGAGCTGTTTTTT
cdr3_aa: CASSLEGGELFF

v_call: TRBV5-1
clone_size: -
d_call: TRBD2
j_call: TRBJ2-3
cdr3_nt: TGCGCCAGCAGCTTGGAGGTAGCGGGGGGTTTGGATACGCAGTATTTT
cdr3_aa: CASSLEVAGGLDTQYF

v_call: TRBV28
clone_size: once
d_call: TRBD2
j_call: TRBJ2-5
cdr3_nt: TGTGCCAGCATCGGGACTAGCGGGGGCTCAGTAGGGGAGACCCAGTACTTC
cdr3_aa: CASIGTSGGSVGETQYF